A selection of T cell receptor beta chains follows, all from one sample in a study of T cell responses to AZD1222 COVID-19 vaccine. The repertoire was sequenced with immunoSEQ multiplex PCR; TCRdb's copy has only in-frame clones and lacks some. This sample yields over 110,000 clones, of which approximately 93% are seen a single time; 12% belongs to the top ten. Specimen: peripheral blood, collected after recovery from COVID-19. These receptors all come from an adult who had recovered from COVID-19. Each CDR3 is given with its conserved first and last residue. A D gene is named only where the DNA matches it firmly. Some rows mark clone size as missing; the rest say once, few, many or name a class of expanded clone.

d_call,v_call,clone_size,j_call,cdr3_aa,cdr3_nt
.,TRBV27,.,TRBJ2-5,CASGFTETQYF,TGTGCCAGCGGTTTTACGGAGACCCAGTACTTC
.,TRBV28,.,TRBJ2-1,CASRTLQYTSSYNEQFF,TGTGCCAGCAGGACCTTACAGTATACGAGCTCCTACAATGAGCAGTTCTTC
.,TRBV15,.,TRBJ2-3,CATSRDLSYYPDTQYF,TGTGCCACCAGCAGAGATCTTTCCTACTACCCAGATACGCAGTATTTT
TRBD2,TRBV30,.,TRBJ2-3,CASSPAGGADTQYF,TGTGCCTCCTCCCCAGCGGGAGGGGCAGATACGCAGTATTTT
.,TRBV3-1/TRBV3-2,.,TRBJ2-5,CASSQEIGTQVQETQYF,TGTGCCAGCAGCCAGGAAATCGGGACTCAAGTTCAAGAGACCCAGTACTTC
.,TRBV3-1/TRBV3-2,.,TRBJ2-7,CASSRAGTSRRGPYEQYF,TGTGCCAGCAGCCGGGCCGGGACTTCACGGAGGGGGCCCTACGAGCAGTACTTC
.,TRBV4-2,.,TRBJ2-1,CASSQVGPSLGSYNEQFF,TGTGCCAGCAGCCAAGTTGGACCTAGCCTGGGCTCCTACAATGAGCAGTTCTTC
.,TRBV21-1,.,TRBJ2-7,CASHRRTSGSCRKQYF,TGTGCCAGCCACAGAAGGACTAGCGGGAGTTGTCGAAAGCAGTACTTC
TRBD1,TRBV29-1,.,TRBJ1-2,CSVRTGTGGYGYTF,TGCAGCGTGAGAACCGGGACAGGCGGCTATGGCTACACCTTC
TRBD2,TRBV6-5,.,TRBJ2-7,CASSYSGIGYEQYF,TGTGCCAGCAGTTATAGCGGGATAGGGTACGAGCAGTACTTC
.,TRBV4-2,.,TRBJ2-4,CASSQVTQGTGKNIQYF,TGTGCCAGCAGCCAAGTCACCCAGGGTACGGGAAAAAACATTCAGTACTTC
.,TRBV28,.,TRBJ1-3,CASSFQAGASGNTIYF,TGTGCCAGCAGTTTTCAGGCAGGCGCCTCTGGAAACACCATATATTTT
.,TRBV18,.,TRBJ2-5,CASSPDLGRQETQYF,TGTGCCAGCTCACCAGATTTGGGAAGACAAGAGACCCAGTACTTC
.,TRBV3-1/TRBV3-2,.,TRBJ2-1,CASSRQGYNEQFF,TGTGCCAGCAGCCGGCAGGGTTACAATGAGCAGTTCTTC
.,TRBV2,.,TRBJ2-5,CASSASGQETQYF,TGTGCCAGCAGTGCTAGTGGACAAGAGACCCAGTACTTC
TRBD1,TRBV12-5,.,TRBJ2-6,CASAPRDRLNSGANVLTF,TGTGCTAGTGCTCCTCGGGACAGGTTGAACTCTGGGGCCAACGTCCTGACTTTC
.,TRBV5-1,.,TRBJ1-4,CASSSLGSVNEKLFF,TGCGCCAGCAGCTCGCTTGGATCCGTGAATGAAAAACTGTTTTTT
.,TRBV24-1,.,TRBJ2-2,CATSAARGGSGELFF,TGTGCCACCAGTGCGGCCAGGGGTGGCTCCGGGGAGCTGTTTTTT
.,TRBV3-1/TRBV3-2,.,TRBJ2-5,CASSQDDRWKTQYF,TGTGCCAGCAGCCAAGATGACCGATGGAAGACCCAGTACTTC
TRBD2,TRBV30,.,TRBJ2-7,CAWSAGTSGSQQYF,TGTGCCTGGAGCGCAGGGACTAGCGGGAGCCAGCAGTACTTC
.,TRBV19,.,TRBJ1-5,CASSSEEPQHF,TGTGCCAGTAGTAGCGAGGAGCCCCAGCATTTT
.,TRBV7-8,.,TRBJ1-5,CASSLRRPTGNVNQPQHF,TGTGCCAGCAGCTTAAGGAGGCCCACAGGGAATGTCAATCAGCCCCAGCATTTT
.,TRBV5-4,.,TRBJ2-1,CASSLGGQSVYNEQFF,TGTGCCAGCAGCTTGGGTGGACAGTCGGTTTACAATGAGCAGTTCTTC
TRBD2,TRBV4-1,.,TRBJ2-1,CASSQAGGPTAYNEQFF,TGCGCCAGCAGCCAAGCGGGAGGGCCTACGGCCTACAATGAGCAGTTCTTC
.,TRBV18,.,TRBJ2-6,CASSPPSEYGANVLTF,TGTGCCAGCTCACCACCGTCGGAGTACGGGGCCAACGTCCTGACTTTC
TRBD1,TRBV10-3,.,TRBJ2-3,CAISNRGRGTDTQYF,TGTGCCATCAGTAACAGGGGGCGAGGCACAGATACGCAGTATTTT
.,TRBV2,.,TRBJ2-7,CASSGGYEQYF,TGTGCCAGCAGTGGGGGATACGAGCAGTACTTC
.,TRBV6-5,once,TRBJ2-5,CASSYPGLPQETQYF,TGTGCCAGCAGTTATCCGGGACTGCCACAAGAGACCCAGTACTTC
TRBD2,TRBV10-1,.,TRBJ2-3,CASSGLAGEEDSTDTQYF,TGCGCCAGCAGTGGACTAGCGGGAGAGGAAGATAGCACAGATACGCAGTATTTT
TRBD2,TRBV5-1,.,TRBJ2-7,CASSRDSGRSYEQYF,TGCGCCAGCAGCAGGGATAGCGGGAGGTCCTACGAGCAGTACTTC
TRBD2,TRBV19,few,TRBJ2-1,CASRPTSVDNEQFF,TGTGCCAGTAGGCCGACTAGCGTTGACAATGAGCAGTTCTTC
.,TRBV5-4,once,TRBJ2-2,CASSLGGNTGELFF,TGTGCCAGCAGCTTGGGGGGGAACACCGGGGAGCTGTTTTTT